The sequence of this T cell receptor beta chain was determined in a study of cytomegalovirus exposure and HLA in healthy donors. Broader study findings: TCR sequences were mostly rare, though some public TCRs occurred in many donors. Cytomegalovirus status was reportedly diagnosed by the classifier with high sensitivity and specificity. Cytomegalovirus-associated status was assigned to around 160 TCR beta chains.

Clones were sequenced by immunoSEQ multiplex PCR, and TCRdb holds only the in-frame ones, with some missing. Of 200,000 to 250,000 clones listed, around 87% are singletons. On this clone itself: Its antigen remains unknown.

The CDR3 loop spans 15 amino acids. Germline lookup yields CDR1 MDHEN and CDR2 SYDVKM. Trimming cost V 6 bases and J 0 bases, with 12 bases left between them. This sequence originates from a man between 18 and 29 years old in good health and CMV-seronegative. Sequencing was performed on PBMCs. The V call is TRBV28, the J call TRBJ1-3, with no clear D. In DNA form, the CDR3 reads TGTGCCAGCAGGGGCAGCACGAGCTCTGGAAACACCATATATTTT. It translates to CASRGSTSSGNTIYF.